The T cell receptor (beta chain) under discussion was sequenced for a study of cytomegalovirus exposure and HLA in healthy donors. Points on this clone: Antigen unknown. At one end the junction does not follow the germline gene, possibly because of a read error.

Notes on the study in general: Among the most significant clusters, several appeared linked to common viral pathogens in a later analysis. Later analysis revealed greater clonal expansion in HLA-associated TCR beta chains than in equally common others.

The CDR3 has 15 residues. Germline V lookup: CDR1 SSHAT, CDR2 FNYEAQ (reference sequence). PCR employed 60 Vbeta and 13 Jbeta primers. The table came from immunoSEQ multiplex PCR; TCRdb's copy has only in-frame clones and leaves some out. This repertoire shows about 120,000 clones, 70% to 85% found once; its top ten account for 3.5% to 4.5%. The gene calls are TRBV7-7 and TRBJ2-3, with 9 nucleotides matching TRBD1. The sequence derives from a man between 40 and 49 years old in good health and CMV-seropositive. The specimen was PBMCs. The CDR3 is CASSVGTGSPNTQYF. Here the CDR3 DNA reads TGTGCTAGCAGCGTCGGGACAGGGTCACCCAATACGCAGTATTTT.